One and the same sample provided the 30 T cell receptor beta chains below, sequenced in a study of esophageal squamous cell carcinoma under preoperative chemotherapy. TCRdb redid the calling of the PCR reads with MiXCR, one entry per CDR3 protein. The sample lists about 9,300 distinct CDR3 sequences; approximately 50% were seen once. Time point described: after preoperative PTX-NDP chemotherapy. This sample was taken from a patient given preoperative chemotherapy. The receptors were sampled from a human donor with esophageal squamous cell carcinoma. The donor label of this sample is uncertain.

This clonotype was detected only once. One end of the junction fails to match germline, which may point to a read error. The V gene is TRBV10-3, the J gene TRBJ2-3; D is perhaps TRBD2 (7 bases). The CDR3 consists of 12 residues. Per the germline V gene, CDR1 is ENHRY and CDR2 is SYGVKD. The CDR3 loop is CAGPGGKDTQYF. The DNA of the CDR3 is TGTGCGGGCCCGGGGGGCAAAGATACGCAGTACTTT.

This clonotype was counted ten times or more. The rearrangement links TRBV19 to TRBJ2-3; 9 nucleotides line up with TRBD2. CDR1 LNHDA and CDR2 SQIVND come from the germline V gene (reference sequence). The V segment lost 0 bases and the J segment 4 bases; nucleotides outside the gene matches: 5. The CDR3 contains 16 residues. The CDR3 here is CASSIDSSGRADTQYF. The CDR3 DNA is TGTGCCAGTAGTATAGATAGTAGCGGGAGAGCAGATACGCAGTATTTT.

This clonotype showed up many times. The V gene is TRBV7-9, the J gene TRBJ2-5, with 9 bases fitting TRBD1. The CDR3 totals 15 residues. Germline V CDR1 and CDR2: SEHNR, FQNEAQ (reference sequence). Losses at the gene ends were 4 bases for V and 5 bases for J; bases not matched to a gene: 8. The chain's CDR3 is CASSSDRGTGETQYF. The CDR3 DNA reads as TGTGCCAGCAGCTCCGACAGGGGGACCGGTGAGACCCAGTACTTC.

The rearrangement joins TRBV6-1 to TRBJ2-1, with 11 bases lining up with TRBD2. The DNA matches TRBJ2-5 better at its end, which makes the J call doubtful. This CDR3 has 15 amino acids. Germline loops: CDR1 MNHNS, CDR2 SASEGT. DNA for the CDR3: TGTGCCAGCAGTGAAATAGCGGGGGGGCAAGAGACCCAGTACTTC. Its protein product is CASSEIAGGQETQYF.

Concerning this clonotype itself: The junction differs from germline at one of its ends, possibly a read error. The chain couples TRBV6-1 to TRBJ2-1; D remains ambiguous. CDR3 length: 15 residues. Germline loops: CDR1 MNHNS, CDR2 SASEGT. The CDR3 DNA follows: TGTGCCAGCGGTGCGTCGATGTCGGCCAGAGACACTCAGTTCTTT. Protein product: CASGASMSARDTQFF.

This clonotype was found many times. The rearrangement joins TRBV7-8 to TRBJ2-5, with TRBD2 as a possible D gene (6 bases). V lost 6 bases and J lost 1, with 15 bases in between. The germline V gene encodes CDR1 SGHVS and CDR2 FQNEAQ. CDR3 size: 15 residues. The CDR3 nucleotides read TGTGCCAGCAGTATGGAGTTGGGACTCCAAGAGACCCAGTACTTC. Translation: CASSMELGLQETQYF. The full variable domain, completed using reference TRBV7-8 and TRBJ2-5, is GAGVSQSPRYKVAKRGQDVALRCDPISGHVSLFWYQQALGQGPEFLTYFQNEAQLDKSGLPSDRFFAERPEGSVSTLKIQRTQQEDSAVYLCASSMELGLQETQYFGPGTRLLVL.

This chain connects TRBV2 to TRBJ1-2; 7 bases map to TRBD1. Germline V gene lookup returns CDR1 SNHLY and CDR2 FYNNEI. This CDR3 spans 13 amino acids. The V segment lost 5 bases and the J segment 4 bases; nucleotides outside the gene matches: 4. The CDR3 bases are TGTGCCAGCAGTCAGGGGGACGGCTATGGCTACACCTTC. Residues: CASSQGDGYGYTF.

This clonotype appeared many times. The rearrangement links TRBV3-1 to TRBJ2-3, with 16 bases matching TRBD2. This CDR3 is built from 20 residues. J was trimmed by 7 bases and V by 0 bases; bases with no gene match: 13. Germline CDR1 LGHDT, CDR2 YNNKEL (reference sequence). This chain's CDR3 is CASSQDRGTSGRARANTQYF. The CDR3 DNA reads as TGTGCCAGCAGCCAAGATCGGGGGACTAGCGGGAGGGCCCGGGCGAATACGCAGTATTTT.

The rearrangement joins TRBV10-3 to TRBJ2-3, with D possibly being TRBD1 or TRBD2 (5 bases each). CDR1 is ENHRY, CDR2 SYGVKD, per germline. Trimming took off 10 bases at V and 1 base at J, with 12 bases between the two ends. The CDR3 totals 13 residues. In DNA, the CDR3 is TGTGCCAACCGGGACGTGGGCACAGATACGCAGTATTTT. The encoded protein is CANRDVGTDTQYF.

This clonotype was seen only a few times. The rearrangement links TRBV6-4 to TRBJ2-1; 13 bases are a match to TRBD2. CDR1 and CDR2 (germline): MRHNA, SNTAGT. The CDR3 contains 15 residues. V gave up 8 bases and J gave up 9 bases; unmatched junction bases: 10. CDR3 sequence reads: CASLGTSGNRSEQFF. Here the CDR3 DNA reads TGTGCCAGCCTCGGGACTAGCGGGAACCGAAGTGAGCAGTTCTTC.

The V and J genes are TRBV6-1 and TRBJ2-3; TRBD2 matches 10 bases. Germline assignment: CDR1 MNHNS and CDR2 SASEGT. V shed 6 bases, J shed 6 bases, and the junction held 9 bases outside the gene matches. The CDR3 runs to 15 residues. The CDR3 DNA is TGTGCCAGCAGACAGGGAAGCGGGAGGGGCGATACGCAGTATTTT. Its protein is CASRQGSGRGDTQYF.

This clonotype was detected only once. One end of the junction fails to match germline, which may point to a read error. This CDR3 reads CASNMCKDEQFF. CDR3 nucleotide sequence: TGTGCCAGCAATATGTGCAAAGATGAGCAGTTCTTT. The V gene is TRBV6-1, the J gene TRBJ2-1; D gene unclear. The CDR3 loop spans 12 amino acids. Germline V CDR1 and CDR2: MNHNS, SASEGT.

V is TRBV11-3 and J is TRBJ2-1; possibly TRBD2 for D (5 bases). The DNA matches TRBJ2-7 better at its end, which makes the J call doubtful. Looked up from germline, CDR1 is SGHNT and CDR2 is YENEEA. This CDR3 is built from 17 residues. CDR3: CASSVAFGGGDPDTQYF. The CDR3 DNA follows: TGTGCCAGCAGCGTGGCATTCGGAGGCGGTGACCCAGATACGCAGTACTTC.

By sample fraction, this clonotype is medium-sized. V is TRBV6-6 and J is TRBJ1-2; 8 bases are a match to TRBD1. V lost 2 bases to trimming and J lost 6 bases; unmatched junction nucleotides: 8. Germline CDR1 MNHNY, CDR2 SVGAGI (reference sequence). CDR3 size: 15 residues. The CDR3 region is CASSYHGSGGHGYTF. The CDR3 DNA follows: TGTGCCAGCAGTTACCACGGCTCAGGGGGCCATGGCTACACCTTC.

This clonotype showed up many times. The J gene is TRBJ2-1, the V gene TRBV19; D not resolved. CDR1 is LNHDA, CDR2 SQIVND, per germline (reference sequence). The V and J ends lost 2 bases and 6 bases respectively, with 2 bases between them. This CDR3 contains 11 residues. The CDR3: CASSIINEQFF. The CDR3 bases are TGTGCCAGTAGTATAATCAATGAGCAGTTCTTC.

This sequence joins TRBV20-1 and TRBJ2-1, with 7 bases matching TRBD1. Germline lookup yields CDR1 DFQATT and CDR2 SNEGSKA (reference sequence). This CDR3 has 13 amino acids. Trimming took 3 bases from V and 7 from J; bases not matched to a gene: 6. The CDR3 protein is CSASLTRGNEQFF. The DNA for the CDR3 is TGCAGTGCTAGTTTGACCAGGGGGAATGAGCAGTTCTTC.

The J gene is TRBJ2-3, the V gene TRBV27, with 9 positions matching TRBD2. Per the germline V gene, CDR1 is MNHEY and CDR2 is SMNVEV (reference sequence). The CDR3 covers 18 residues. The trim removed 3 bases at V and 1 base at J, leaving 11 bases unmatched. CDR3 sequence reads: CASSFLTSLAGGTDTQYF. CDR3 coding DNA: TGTGCCAGCAGTTTTCTAACCAGTTTAGCGGGGGGCACAGATACGCAGTATTTT.

By its share, this clonotype is large. The V call is TRBV6-5, the J call TRBJ2-5; D unclear. The DNA end favors TRBJ2-7, so the J call may be wrong. From germline, CDR1 is MNHEY and CDR2 SVGAGI. CDR3 length equals 14 residues. The CDR3 protein is CASSYSTGPYEQYF. The DNA for the CDR3 is TGTGCCAGCAGTTACTCGACGGGTCCCTACGAGCAGTACTTC.

The rearrangement joins TRBV6-1 to TRBJ2-2; 7 positions match TRBD1. The assigned J gene may be wrong: the sequence end matches TRBJ2-3 better. The CDR3 is 15 amino acids. Germline loops: CDR1 MNHNS, CDR2 SASEGT. The CDR3 is CASSEQGVNTGEQYF. DNA of the CDR3: TGTGCCAGCAGTGAACAGGGGGTGAACACCGGTGAGCAGTATTTT.

The V call is TRBV4-2, the J call TRBJ2-1; D remains unclear. This CDR3 contains 14 residues. Germline assignment: CDR1 LGHNA and CDR2 YNFKEQ. V lost 0 bases, J lost 10 bases, and 13 bases lay in between. The CDR3 is CASSQELARYEQFF. Written as DNA, the CDR3 is TGTGCCAGCAGCCAAGAATTGGCCCGCTACGAGCAGTTCTTC.

This clonotype came up many times. This sequence joins TRBV11-2 and TRBJ2-1, with TRBD1 identical over 12 bases. Germline CDR1 reads SGHAT; CDR2 reads FQNNGV. This CDR3 contains 17 residues. Trimming took 0 bases from V and 13 from J; bases not matched to a gene: 13. The CDR3 region has the DNA TGTGCCAGCAGCTTAGATGCCCGGGACAGGGGGCAAGAGACCCAGTTCTTC. This sequence encodes CASSLDARDRGQETQFF.

In its sample, this clonotype was seen many times. The V call is TRBV4-1, the J call TRBJ2-1; 13 bases are shared with TRBD2. There are 16 residues in the CDR3. Germline CDR1 MGHRA, CDR2 YSYEKL. V lost 0 bases, J lost 12 bases, and 8 bases stayed unmatched. The chain's CDR3 is CASSQDPGLAGDRQFF. DNA for the CDR3: TGCGCCAGCAGCCAAGATCCCGGACTAGCGGGAGATAGGCAGTTCTTC.

This clonotype has a handful of counts. This chain links TRBV10-2 with TRBJ2-1; D is ambiguous. The J call may be mistaken, given a closer DNA end match to TRBJ2-7. Per the germline V gene, CDR1 is WSHSY and CDR2 is SAAADI. The CDR3 runs to 13 residues. The CDR3 reads CASSETPPPEQYF. CDR3 DNA sequence: TGCGCCAGCAGTGAAACACCTCCCCCCGAGCAGTACTTC.

In its sample, this clonotype was seen a few times. The rearrangement uses TRBV25-1 and TRBJ2-1; 7 bases agree with TRBD1. Germline CDR1 is MGHDK and CDR2 is SYGVNS. The CDR3 is 13 amino acids. V dropped 7 bases and J dropped 4; count of bases not matched to a gene: 4. CDR3 bases: TGTGCCAGCACTCGGGGACAGTACAATGAGCAGTTCTTC. Its translation is CASTRGQYNEQFF.

The rearrangement links TRBV9 to TRBJ1-1, with TRBD1 matching over 7 bases. J gave up 6 bases and V 2 bases, and 10 bases lay outside the gene matches. The CDR3 is 15 residues long. In germline, CDR1 is SGDLS, CDR2 YYNGEE. CDR3 protein: CASSVTGYGNAEAFF. DNA for the CDR3: TGTGCCAGCAGCGTGACAGGGTATGGAAATGCTGAAGCTTTCTTT.

This clonotype came up many times. The chain carries TRBV11-3 and TRBJ2-3; a weak D match, TRBD2 (6 bases). V was clipped by 1 base and J by 6 bases, with 14 bases between them. The CDR3 length is 15 residues. Germline-derived CDR1 and CDR2 are SGHNT and YENEEA. The CDR3 sequence: CASSLGGTRDDTQYF. CDR3 in DNA: TGTGCCAGCAGCTTAGGCGGGACTCGAGATGATACGCAGTATTTT.

The chain links TRBV6-5 to TRBJ2-1, with 9 bases fitting TRBD2. TRBJ2-5 matches the DNA end more closely, so the J call is doubtful. This CDR3 has 16 amino acids. The germline gives CDR1 MNHEY, CDR2 SVGAGI. DNA for the CDR3: TGTGCCAGCAGTTACTCGTCTAGCGGGAACCAAGAGACCCAGTACTTC. It codes for CASSYSSSGNQETQYF.

Note on this clonotype: The junction departs from the called germline gene at one end, perhaps through a read error. The V call is TRBV7-7, the J call TRBJ2-1; 10 bases line up with TRBD1. The J call could be wrong; TRBJ2-5 is a better fit for the DNA end. The CDR3 is 16 amino acids. From germline, CDR1 is SSHAT and CDR2 FNYEAQ (reference sequence). CDR3 sequence: CASSQRYMGQGETQYF. The CDR3 DNA is TGTGCTAGCAGCCAAAGATACATGGGACAGGGGGAGACCCAGTACTTC.

The chain uses TRBV6-5 and TRBJ2-1; a possible D gene is TRBD2 (5 bases). V lost 2 bases and J 3 bases, leaving 8 bases between the germline ends. Germline values: CDR1 MNHEY, CDR2 SVGAGI. The CDR3 extends over 14 amino acids. The CDR3 loop is CASSYQRSYNEQFF. As DNA, the CDR3 is TGTGCCAGCAGTTACCAGCGGAGCTACAATGAGCAGTTCTTC.

In this sample, this clonotype turned up many times. This sequence joins TRBV7-7 and TRBJ2-1; D call uncertain. The CDR3 totals 13 residues. The V gene lost 5 bases and the J gene lost 10 bases, with 15 bases spanning the gap. Germline assignment: CDR1 SSHAT and CDR2 FNYEAQ (reference sequence). CDR3 nucleotide sequence: TGTGCCAGCAGCCCCCTATCTGGCAGCGAGCAGTTCTTC. Translated: CASSPLSGSEQFF.